The clone carrying this TCR beta chain has only a few counts. Its antigen remains unidentified. This sample stems from a study of identical twins. Study-wide results and limits: Zero-insertion analyses could be partly confounded by invariant MAIT and iNKT cells. Excess low generation probability was seen in twin-shared out-of-frame alpha sequences. There were fewer insertions in abundant cord blood beta clonotypes, but memory repertoires showed no such pattern.

The germline V gene encodes CDR1 SNHLY and CDR2 FYNNEI. The CDR3 spans 15 residues. Trimming at V came to 1 base and at J to 0 bases, leaving 1 base not matched to a gene. Unique molecular identifiers were present on the cDNA, which also gained a universal primer site by template switching. TCRdb ran MiXCR on the 5' RACE reads and lists one entry per CDR3 protein. The sample consists of around 490,000 distinct CDR3 sequences, around 20% of them appearing once. In addition, the sample was reused for a study of yellow fever vaccine responses in identical twins.

This sequence joins TRBV2 and TRBJ2-7, with TRBD2 matching over 9 bases. This TCR was recovered from a woman younger than 35 in good health. The material sequenced was CD4+ T cells sorted from blood. The CDR3 DNA follows: TGTGCCAGCAGTGAAGGACTAGCGGCCTCCTACGAGCAGTACTTC. Translation gives CASSEGLAASYEQYF.